This is a list of T cell receptor beta chains from one sample in a study of CD8 T cells in ankylosing spondylitis. TCRdb recomputed calls from the 5' RACE reads with MiXCR, one row per CDR3 protein. The table lists 200,000 to 300,000 distinct CDR3 sequences, 7.5% to 9.5% of them singletons. The sample comprised blood, either unsorted or a sorted T cell fraction (not recorded which). These receptors were taken from a female donor with ankylosing spondylitis or in good health (not recorded which). Each CDR3 is given with its conserved first and last residue. Fields, in order: CDR3 length, V gene, J gene, D gene, clone size, CDR3 protein, CDR3 DNA. D genes are given only for firm matches. Clone size, where shown, is once, few, many, or a class for clones that have expanded.

13	TRBV7-7	TRBJ2-1	.	many	CASSWGRVGEQFF	TGTGCCAGCAGCTGGGGCAGGGTTGGTGAGCAGTTCTTC
14	TRBV7-2	TRBJ2-7	.	few	CASSLGVAGYEQYF	TGTGCCAGCAGCTTAGGGGTAGCAGGCTACGAGCAGTACTTC
15	TRBV4-1	TRBJ2-1	.	few	CASSQVRGPKNEQFF	TGCGCCAGCAGCCAAGTACGCGGGCCTAAGAACGAGCAGTTCTTC
15	TRBV6-2/TRBV6-3	TRBJ1-5	.	many	CASSPPQGRNQPQHF	TGTGCCAGCAGTCCCCCGCAGGGAAGAAACCAGCCCCAGCATTTT
16	TRBV20-1	TRBJ1-6	TRBD1	many	CSARGWDRGFDSPLHF	TGCAGTGCTAGAGGCTGGGACAGGGGATTCGATTCACCCCTCCACTTT
13	TRBV28	TRBJ1-1	.	many	CASSLSRAGKAFF	TGTGCCAGCAGTTTAAGCAGGGCGGGGAAGGCTTTCTTT
13	TRBV7-2	TRBJ1-1	.	.	CASRREGSTEAFF	TGTGCCAGCCGCAGGGAGGGGAGCACTGAAGCTTTCTTT
21	TRBV18	TRBJ2-1	TRBD1	many	CASSPSPRQDRQGVSYNEQFF	TGTGCCAGCTCACCGAGCCCACGTCAAGACAGACAGGGGGTATCCTACAATGAGCAGTTCTTC
17	TRBV10-3	TRBJ2-2	TRBD2	many	CALGSRRGGQVTGELFF	TGTGCCCTCGGATCTCGTCGGGGGGGTCAGGTCACCGGGGAGCTGTTTTTT
14	TRBV6-5	TRBJ2-7	.	many	CASSYGPQGSEQYF	TGTGCCAGCAGTTACGGTCCCCAGGGGAGCGAGCAGTACTTC
17	TRBV6-2/TRBV6-3	TRBJ2-1	TRBD2	many	CASIDPSAGGFYNEQFF	TGTGCCAGCATCGACCCCTCAGCGGGAGGGTTCTACAATGAGCAGTTCTTC
13	TRBV5-1	TRBJ1-2	.	many	CASSLNQDYGYTF	TGCGCCAGCAGCTTAAATCAGGACTATGGCTACACCTTC
12	TRBV12-3/TRBV12-4	TRBJ2-7	.	few	CASGSLANEQYF	TGTGCCAGCGGTTCTCTTGCGAACGAGCAGTACTTC
18	TRBV5-1	TRBJ2-1	TRBD1	many	CASSSNSPGQGNGNEQFF	TGCGCCAGCAGCTCAAATAGTCCAGGACAGGGTAATGGGAATGAGCAGTTCTTC
17	TRBV5-1	TRBJ2-1	TRBD1	many	CASSLNAGGPKVGEQFF	TGCGCCAGCAGCTTGAACGCAGGGGGACCGAAAGTCGGTGAGCAGTTCTTC
15	TRBV6-5	TRBJ2-3	TRBD1	many	CASSWGQGSTDTQYF	TGTGCCAGCAGTTGGGGACAGGGGAGCACAGATACGCAGTATTTT
16	TRBV5-1	TRBJ2-2	TRBD2	many	CASSMTSGPNTGELFF	TGCGCCAGCAGCATGACTAGCGGGCCGAACACCGGGGAGCTGTTTTTT
17	TRBV27	TRBJ2-1	TRBD2	.	CASSWPKLAGGRYEQFF	TGTGCCAGCAGTTGGCCCAAACTAGCGGGAGGAAGATATGAGCAGTTCTTC
13	TRBV27	TRBJ2-7	TRBD2	many	CASSQREGYEQYF	TGTGCCAGCAGTCAGCGGGAGGGCTACGAGCAGTACTTC